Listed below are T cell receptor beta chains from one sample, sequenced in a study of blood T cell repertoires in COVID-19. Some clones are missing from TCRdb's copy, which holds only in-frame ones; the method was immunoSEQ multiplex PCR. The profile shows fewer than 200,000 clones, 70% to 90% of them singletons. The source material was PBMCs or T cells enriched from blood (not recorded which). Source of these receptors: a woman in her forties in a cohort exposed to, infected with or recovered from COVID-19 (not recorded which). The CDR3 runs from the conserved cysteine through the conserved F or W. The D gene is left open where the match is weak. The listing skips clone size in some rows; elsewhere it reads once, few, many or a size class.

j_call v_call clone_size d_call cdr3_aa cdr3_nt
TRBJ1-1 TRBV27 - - CASSELGRNTEAFF TGTGCCAGCAGTGAACTAGGGCGGAACACTGAAGCTTTCTTT
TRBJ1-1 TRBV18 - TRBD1 CASSPGDREAVGTEAFF TGTGCCAGCTCACCCGGGGACAGGGAGGCGGTGGGCACTGAAGCTTTCTTT
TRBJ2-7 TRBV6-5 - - CASSYQGSPYEQYF TGTGCCAGCAGTTACCAGGGATCCCCCTACGAGCAGTACTTC
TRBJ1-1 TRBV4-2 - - CASSQDLGATEAFF TGTGCCAGCAGCCAAGATCTGGGGGCCACTGAAGCTTTCTTT
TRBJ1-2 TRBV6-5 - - CASSNRDYGYTF TGTGCCAGCAGTAACAGGGACTATGGCTACACCTTC
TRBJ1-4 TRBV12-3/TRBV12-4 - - CASSLASGEKLFF TGTGCCAGCAGTTTAGCATCGGGGGAAAAACTGTTTTTT
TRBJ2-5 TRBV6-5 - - CASRPTGEETQYF TGTGCCAGCAGACCTACAGGAGAAGAGACCCAGTACTTC
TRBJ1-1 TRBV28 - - CASSLDFTEAFF TGTGCCAGCAGTTTAGACTTCACTGAAGCTTTCTTT
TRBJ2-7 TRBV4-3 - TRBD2 CASSQGAGGEGYHNSYEQYF TGCGCCAGCAGCCAAGGCGCGGGAGGGGAGGGATATCATAATAGCTACGAGCAGTACTTC
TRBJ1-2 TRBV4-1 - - CASTSDRRYGYTF TGCGCCAGCACATCAGACAGGCGCTATGGCTACACCTTC
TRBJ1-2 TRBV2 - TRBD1 CASKLEGQGVYGYTF TGTGCCAGCAAATTGGAAGGACAGGGTGTATATGGCTACACCTTC
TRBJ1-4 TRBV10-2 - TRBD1 CASSAGGGKLFF TGCGCCAGCAGTGCAGGGGGCGGAAAACTGTTTTTT
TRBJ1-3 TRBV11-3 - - CASSPRVSGNTIYF TGTGCCAGCAGCCCTCGGGTATCTGGAAACACCATATATTTT
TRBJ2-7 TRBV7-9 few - CASSADSSYEQYF TGTGCCAGCAGCGCGGACAGCAGCTACGAGCAGTACTTC
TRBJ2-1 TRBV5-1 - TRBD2 CASSPSSGPNEQFF TGCGCCAGCAGCCCTTCTAGCGGTCCCAATGAGCAGTTCTTC
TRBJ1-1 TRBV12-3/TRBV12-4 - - CASSYPGTYEAFF TGTGCCAGCAGTTATCCCGGGACATACGAAGCTTTCTTT
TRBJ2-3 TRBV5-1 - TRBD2 CASSQRTSGSSNTQYF TGCGCCAGCAGCCAACGGACTAGCGGGAGCTCCAATACGCAGTATTTT
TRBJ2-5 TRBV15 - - CATSSLPRVQETQYF TGTGCCACCAGCAGCCTTCCCAGGGTCCAAGAGACCCAGTACTTC
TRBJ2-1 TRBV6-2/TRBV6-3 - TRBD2 CASSYSGLAGSYRVNEQFF TGTGCCAGCAGTTACTCGGGACTAGCGGGATCCTACCGGGTCAATGAGCAGTTCTTC
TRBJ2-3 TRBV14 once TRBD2 CASSLAGNTDTQYF TGTGCCAGCAGCCTAGCGGGAAACACAGATACGCAGTATTTT
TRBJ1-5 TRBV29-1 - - CSVEDAGGPQHF TGCAGCGTTGAAGACGCCGGGGGACCCCAGCATTTT
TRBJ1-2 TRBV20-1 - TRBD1 CSASMTGEDGYTF TGCAGTGCTAGTATGACAGGGGAGGATGGCTACACCTTC
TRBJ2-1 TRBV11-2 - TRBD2 CASSSTRTSGSDEQFF TGTGCCAGCAGCTCTACCCGGACTAGCGGGAGCGATGAGCAGTTCTTC
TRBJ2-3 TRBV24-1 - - CATSSLMWERADTQYF TGTGCCACCAGTTCATTAATGTGGGAGAGGGCAGATACGCAGTATTTT
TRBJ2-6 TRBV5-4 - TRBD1 CASSRPGQGANVLTF TGTGCCAGCAGCCGTCCGGGACAGGGGGCAAACGTCCTGACTTTC
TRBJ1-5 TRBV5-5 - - CASSEGTGPSNQPQHF TGTGCCAGCAGTGAGGGGACTGGTCCCTCTAATCAGCCCCAGCATTTT
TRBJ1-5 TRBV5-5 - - CASSLERSQPQHF TGTGCCAGCAGCTTGGAACGTAGTCAGCCCCAGCATTTT
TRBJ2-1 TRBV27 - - CASSLGQRNEQFF TGTGCCAGCAGTTTGGGTCAGCGTAATGAGCAGTTCTTC
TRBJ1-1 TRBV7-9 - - CASSLTTGPNTEAFF TGTGCCAGCAGCTTAACCACAGGGCCGAACACTGAAGCTTTCTTT
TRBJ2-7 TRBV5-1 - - CASSLRPADEQYF TGCGCCAGCAGCTTACGGCCGGCGGACGAGCAGTACTTC
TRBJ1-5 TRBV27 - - CASSLQGFQPQHF TGTGCCAGCAGTTTACAGGGATTTCAGCCCCAGCATTTT
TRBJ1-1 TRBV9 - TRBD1 CASSGTGRVGTEAFF TGTGCCAGCAGCGGGACAGGGCGGGTCGGCACTGAAGCTTTCTTT
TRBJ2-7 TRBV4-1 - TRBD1 CATGTTGSNEQYF TGCGCCACCGGAACGACAGGGAGTAACGAGCAGTACTTC
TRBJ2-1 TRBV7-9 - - CASSLVLGRRYNEQFF TGTGCCAGCAGCTTAGTCTTGGGGCGGCGGTACAATGAGCAGTTCTTC
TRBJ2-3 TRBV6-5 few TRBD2 CATTSGRASDTQYF TGTGCCACCACTAGCGGGAGGGCCTCAGATACGCAGTATTTT
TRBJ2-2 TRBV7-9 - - CASSPQAPNTGELFF TGTGCCAGCAGCCCCCAGGCGCCGAACACCGGGGAGCTGTTTTTT
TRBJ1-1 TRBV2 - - CASSYTGTEAFF TGTGCCAGCAGTTACACCGGGACAGAAGCTTTCTTT
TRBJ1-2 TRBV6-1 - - CASSEEGYRYGYTF TGTGCCAGCAGTGAAGAGGGGTACAGATATGGCTACACCTTC
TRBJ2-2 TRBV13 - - CASSHGPAGTGELFF TGTGCCAGCAGCCATGGGCCCGCGGGAACCGGGGAGCTGTTTTTT
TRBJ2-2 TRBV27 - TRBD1 CASSRWTGDTGELFF TGTGCCAGCAGTCGATGGACAGGGGACACCGGGGAGCTGTTTTTT
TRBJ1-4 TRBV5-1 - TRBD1 CASSIQGERDEKLFF TGCGCCAGCAGCATACAGGGGGAAAGGGATGAAAAACTGTTTTTT
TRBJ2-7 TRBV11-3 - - CASSVSPPQGRSYEQYF TGTGCCAGCAGCGTGAGCCCCCCACAGGGAAGGTCCTACGAGCAGTACTTC
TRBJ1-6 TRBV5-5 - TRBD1 CASSMGQGRDYSPLHF TGTGCCAGCAGCATGGGACAGGGGCGAGATTATTCACCCCTCCACTTT
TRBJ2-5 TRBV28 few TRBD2 CASSPRLAGQETQYF TGTGCCAGCAGTCCCCGACTAGCGGGACAAGAGACCCAGTACTTC